This record concerns one TCR beta chain sequence. Its antigen is currently not known. Base quality data are lacking; no much larger clone is found one base away. This sample stems from a study of cytomegalovirus exposure and HLA in healthy donors (dated by TCRdb to 2015 to 2018). As for the study more broadly: An earlier analysis of a few hundred of the donors reported under 300 Gb of sequence data and 117 million unique TCR beta sequences obtained from some 200 million T cells. Around 330 gigabases of sequencing data and around 85 million unique TCR sequences made up an early release that covered approximately 700 HLA-typed donors. Among the roughly 400 genotyped donors, around 81% belonged to the genetic ancestry cluster associated with self-reported Caucasian donors. The aim of the study was to test whether cataloging public T cell receptors could identify signatures of past pathogen exposure. Using immunosequencing, the study profiled T cell repertoires from about 650 subjects and related those repertoires to cytomegalovirus serostatus. In addition to the first cohort of around 670 subjects, a separate validation cohort of 100 to 150 different subjects was used. High-throughput TCR immunosequencing, statistical association of individual TCRs with disease status, and machine learning were combined to predict cytomegalovirus infection status. In a later analysis, previously published TCR beta repertoires from 666 donors were re-analyzed and high-resolution HLA genotyping was added so that TCR occurrence patterns could be studied. Rather than drawing on any new phenotypic data, the later analysis identified candidate immune exposures from TCR beta sequences and the way those sequences occurred across donors. An earlier analysis of some 500 of the donors applied high-throughput TCR beta sequencing to assess whether each TCR beta V gene segment acted as functional or pseudogenic. Donor age, sex, ethnicity and CMV serostatus were compiled alongside the repertoire data. A later genetic analysis took genome-wide SNP genotypes for about 60% of the roughly 670 donors and used that subset as a discovery cohort. All discovery cohort repertoires had been generated on a single sequencing platform. Both class I and class II loci were covered by HLA typing, at four-digit resolution. The number of donors typed differed by locus, with about 629-630 for A, B, C, DRB1 and DQB1, over 500 for DQA1, nearly 610 for DPA1, and 472 for DPB1. Roughly 5 DR-DQ haplotypes were treated as single units for association and clustering because of strong linkage in the cohort. Among a few hundred genotyped donors of the cohort, an average of approximately 240,000 unique TCR beta nucleotide sequences were sequenced per donor, roughly a sixth of them non-productive.

The CDR3 goes from the cysteine to the phenylalanine over 19 residues. Solely the CDR3 DNA is kept, with 57 bases framed from the first base. CDR1 SGHRS and CDR2 YFSETQ were looked up in the germline V gene. The trim is 3 bases for V and 4 bases for J, with a gap of 26 bases between the germline ends. The cohort was made up of approximately 670 healthy bone marrow donors. At the time of sampling, all cohort members were nominally healthy, though unrecorded immune exposures were likely present. The donor tested CMV seropositive and was one of the 289 seropositive cohort members. Every donor gave a peripheral blood sample, and the peripheral blood mononuclear cells from that sample were used for TCR beta sequencing. The Qiagen DNeasy Blood Extraction Kit was used to extract genomic DNA from the blood cell samples. The paper as a whole reports these results and caveats: The only immune exposure information available for the cohort was CMV serostatus. Only TCR beta chains were sequenced in this cohort, and the absence of alpha or paired-chain data limited detectable features. Most CMV-associated TCR beta chains appeared to be HLA-restricted in a later analysis, and the HLA associations seemed to be driven largely by CMV exposure. A further reported finding was that TCR beta sequences accurately predicted the HLA-A and HLA-B alleles for most subjects in the first cohort. Sequencing depth was assumed to be roughly uniform across donors in the presence/absence analyses, though that assumption may not hold. A group of highly shared sequence variants was considered likely to be a technical artifact of the sequencing pipeline. Compared with the approximately 670-donor mean, donors in an Asian-associated ancestry cluster had fewer N-insertions in productive TCRs, according to a later genetic analysis. Broadly in line with IMGT annotations, most TCR beta V segments showed up in productive rearrangements about 87% or about 30% of the time in an earlier analysis of 587 of the donors. Because HLA typing was missing for some donors at each locus, association tests included only the typed subset. A later analysis associated around 16,000 TCR beta sequences with specific HLA alleles at a false discovery rate of 0.05. Cytomegalovirus status was reported to be diagnosed by the classifier with high specificity and sensitivity in both the original and validation cohorts. In a later analysis, TCR association rates were found to vary across HLA loci, with the most associated TCRs seen for DRB1 alleles and the fewest for HLA-C alleles. Because counts were too low, roughly 18 rarely observed V segments, including chromosome 9 orphons, were left out of the earlier analysis of several hundred of the donors. In a later analysis, HLA-associated TCR beta chains were found to be more clonally expanded and to have lower generation probabilities than equally common non-associated chains. Correlated functional status among segregating V segments might reflect linkage disequilibrium, but an unknown experimental factor could not be ruled out. V-gene and J-gene trimming of TCR beta chains was associated with a missense DCLRE1C variant in a later genetic analysis, and the association was replicated in an independent cohort. In the study, approximately 150 TCR beta chains were listed as associated with cytomegalovirus. Some IMGT-functional V segments, including TRBV6-2 and TRBV6-3, could not be distinguished by the 87-base-pair reads and were therefore excluded. Most TCR sequences were observed very rarely across donors, whereas some public TCRs were present in many individuals. In vitro tests confirmed that a few of the cytomegalovirus-associated TCR beta chains recognize cytomegalovirus antigens. When HLA alleles, especially DR and DQ, strongly co-occurred, TCR associations were difficult to assign to individual alleles. According to a later analysis, parvovirus B19, influenza, CMV and Epstein-Barr virus appeared linked to several top co-occurrence clusters. The authors suggested that the approach could potentially be extended to other disease states and immunological phenotypes.

Libraries came from the immunoSEQ multiplex PCR assay. The multiplex PCR relied on a mix of 60 forward primers for TCR Vbeta segments and 13 reverse primers for TCR Jbeta segments. The CDR3 region of rearranged TCR beta genes was amplified from genomic DNA with a multiplex PCR assay. Amplified TCR beta libraries were sequenced as 87-base-pair reads on the Illumina HiSeq System. As for how the authors treated the data: A later analysis tallied around 82 million unique TCR beta chains across the approximately 670 repertoires, and around 10 million of those chains were shared by two or more donors. Raw reads were error-corrected and collapsed into unique sequences by a nearest-neighbor algorithm in which closely related sequences were merged to remove PCR and sequencing errors. V, D and J gene segments were assigned by aligning CDR3 sequences to IMGT reference sequences. For a sequence to be retained, a match of at least six nucleotides to both a V gene segment and a J gene segment was required. A rearrangement was called productive if the CDR3 had no stop codons and remained in frame with V and J, and every other rearrangement was called non-productive. Following IMGT convention, CDR3 was defined as the stretch from the second conserved V-encoded cysteine to the conserved J-encoded phenylalanine. In an earlier analysis of more than 550 of the donors, sequences lacking an unambiguous match to a single V gene segment were excluded. An earlier analysis of 550 to 650 of the donors classified V segments as functional when productive rearrangements were above 56.7% and as segregating when the standard deviation between donors was above 5%. A statistical classification framework was built to diagnose cytomegalovirus status from the catalog of TCR beta chain sequences. A later analysis assigned V and J genes by comparing TCR nucleotide sequences with IMGT/GENE-DB human TR gene sequences. Using the TCRdist pipeline, a later analysis assigned CDR3 sequences along with most-parsimonious VDJ recombination scenarios. In a later analysis, every TCR beta chain was defined by the combination of its CDR3 amino acid sequence and its V-gene family, and reads without a unique V-gene family were dropped. As a way to deal with suspected cross-contamination and a sequencing artifact, a later analysis dropped roughly 620 nucleotide sequences that were highly shared and had low generation probability. A later analysis calculated a clonal expansion index for each public chain from normalized within-repertoire ranks of inferred template counts. In a later analysis, generation probabilities were computed with a VDJ recombination model fitted to out-of-frame rearrangements, and the resulting probabilities were checked against IGoR. Hypergeometric tests were used in a later analysis to score TCR-TCR, TCR-HLA and TCR-CMV co-occurrence, with a repertoire-size bias correction applied to the TCR pairs. In a later analysis, false discovery rates were estimated by permuting HLA or CMV assignments 20 times. A later analysis grouped co-occurring TCRs with DBSCAN, adding TCRdist sequence similarity when clustering within HLA-allele-positive subsets. Repertoires with fewer than 30,000 or more than 120,000 public chains were left out of co-occurrence clustering, as were five repertoires with anomalous nucleotide sharing. TCRdb's version of the immuneACCESS table is confined to in-frame rearrangements and falls short of the full clone set. An unresolved V gene accounts for under half of the shortfall where checked; the remainder is of unknown origin. The DNA gave D and trimming, while V, J and clone size come from that table. In all, the sample holds 150,000 to 200,000 clones, and roughly four fifths of those were seen once. The top ten clones comprise 3.5% to 5% of the sample.

Specimen: PBMCs. The receptor comes from a man in his fifties or sixties in good health and CMV-seropositive. The sequence joins TRBV5-1 to TRBJ2-1; a tentative D call is TRBD2 (6 bases match). The DNA sequence reads TGCGCCAGCAGCTGGGGCCCCCCAAGGTCGGGAGAGCGGTACAATGAGCAGTTCTTC. This encodes CASSWGPPRSGERYNEQFF.